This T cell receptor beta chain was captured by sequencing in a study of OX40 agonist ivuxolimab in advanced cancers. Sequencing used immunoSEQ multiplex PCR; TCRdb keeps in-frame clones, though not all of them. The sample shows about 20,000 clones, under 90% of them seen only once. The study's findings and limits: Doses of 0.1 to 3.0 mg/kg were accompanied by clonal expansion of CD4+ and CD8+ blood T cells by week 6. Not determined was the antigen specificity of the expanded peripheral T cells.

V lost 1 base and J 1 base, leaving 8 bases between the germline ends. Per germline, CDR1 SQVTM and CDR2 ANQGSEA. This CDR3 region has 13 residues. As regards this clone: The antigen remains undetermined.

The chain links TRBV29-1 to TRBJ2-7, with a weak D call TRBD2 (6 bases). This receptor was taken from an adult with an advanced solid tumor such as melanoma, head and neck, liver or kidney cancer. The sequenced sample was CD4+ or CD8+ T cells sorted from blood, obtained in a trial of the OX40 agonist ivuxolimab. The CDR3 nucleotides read TGCAGCGTTGAAGTGGCGGGATCCTACGAGCAGTACTTC. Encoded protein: CSVEVAGSYEQYF.